A single sample gave rise to the 27 T cell receptor beta chains below, sequenced in a study of PD-1 blockade in classical Hodgkin lymphoma. Indicated time point: cycle 4 day 1 (C4D1), after 6 weeks of nivolumab. Each of the patients experienced relapse following autologous stem cell transplantation, and their brentuximab vedotin exposure differed. Repertoires were generated with immunoSEQ multiplex PCR, while TCRdb's copy carries only in-frame clones and drops some. This table has 5,500 to 7,500 clones, about 84% appearing once. The source was peripheral blood mononuclear cells (PBMCs), collected before the fourth cycle of nivolumab. The receptors come from a human donor with classical Hodgkin lymphoma.

This clone came up a few times. The chain recombines TRBV29-1 with TRBJ2-1, with 8 bases identical to TRBD1. Trimming removed 5 bases from V and 5 bases from J; junction bases left unmatched: 8. The CDR3 totals 14 residues. Per germline, CDR1 SQVTM and CDR2 ANQGSEA. In DNA, the CDR3 is TGCAGCGTTTTCGACAGGGGAGAGAACAATGAGCAGTTCTTC. Its protein product is CSVFDRGENNEQFF.

Only a few counts were recorded for this clone. The chain has TRBV2 and TRBJ2-4, with TRBD2 matching 12 bases. The CDR3 is made up of 15 amino acids. CDR1 is SNHLY and CDR2 is FYNNEI in the germline V gene. The V and J ends lost 7 bases and 6 bases, in that order; junction bases with no gene match: 7. CDR3 DNA sequence: TGTGCCAGCATTCAGAGGACTAGCGGGATAAACATTCAGTACTTC. As protein: CASIQRTSGINIQYF.

Only a few counts were recorded for this clone. This CDR3 is CASSLDRGNTGELFF. In DNA, the CDR3 is TGCGCCAGCAGCTTGGACAGGGGGAACACCGGGGAGCTGTTTTTT. The chain joins TRBV5-1 to TRBJ2-2; 7 nucleotides agree with TRBD1. V dropped 0 bases and J dropped 1; count of bases not matched to a gene: 0. This CDR3 is built from 15 residues. Germline V CDR1 and CDR2: SGHRS, YFSETQ.

The chain uses TRBV7-9 and TRBJ2-7; tentatively, D is TRBD2 (5 bases). There are 12 residues in the CDR3. Germline lookup yields CDR1 SEHNR and CDR2 FQNEAQ (reference sequence). The ends were cut back, 4 bases at V and 3 bases at J, with 7 bases in the middle. The CDR3 sequence is CASSYGGYEQYF. DNA for the CDR3: TGTGCCAGCAGCTACGGAGGCTACGAGCAGTACTTC.

This clone appeared a few times. The J gene is TRBJ2-7, the V gene TRBV27; no clear D. This CDR3 comprises 14 residues. V was trimmed by 4 bases and J by 2 bases, leaving 12 bases between them. Germline V gene data show CDR1 as MNHEY and CDR2 as SMNVEV (reference sequence). DNA of the CDR3: TGTGCCAGCAGTTACAATGGCAAGACCTACGAGCAGTACTTC. This gives the protein CASSYNGKTYEQYF.

The CDR3: CASTLWDTDNEQFF. The CDR3 nucleotides are TGTGCCAGCACTCTCTGGGACACCGACAATGAGCAGTTCTTC. The chain uses TRBV2 and TRBJ2-1; perhaps TRBD1 as D (6 bases). CDR1 SNHLY and CDR2 FYNNEI come from the germline V gene. This CDR3 spans 14 amino acids. The V end was cut by 7 bases, the J end by 5 bases, with 15 bases between.

The chain employs TRBV18 and TRBJ2-3; D is unresolved. Trimming pared 5 bases from V and 4 bases from J, leaving 4 bases between. Germline values: CDR1 KGHSH, CDR2 LQKENI. CDR3 length: 11 residues. The CDR3 spells CASSGSDTQYF. CDR3 nucleotide sequence: TGTGCCAGCTCAGGGTCAGATACGCAGTATTTT.

The chain carries TRBV5-1 and TRBJ2-7; D not certain. CDR3 length: 17 residues. Germline V CDR1 and CDR2: SGHRS, YFSETQ. V was pared by 3 bases and J by 0 bases, with 19 bases between. The CDR3 DNA reads TGCGCCAGCAGCTCATCCCAGTTAGTGACGGACTCCTACGAGCAGTACTTC. It specifies CASSSSQLVTDSYEQYF.

The J gene is TRBJ1-1, the V gene TRBV12-5; no firm D call. The germline V and J ends were trimmed by 4 bases and 1 base, with 13 bases remaining between them. The CDR3 length is 15 residues. Per germline, CDR1 LGHNT and CDR2 FRNRAP. The chain's CDR3 is CASGWRRQWNTEAFF. CDR3 nucleotide sequence: TGTGCTAGTGGTTGGAGACGACAATGGAACACTGAAGCTTTCTTT.

The V and J genes are TRBV29-1 and TRBJ2-3, with D perhaps matching TRBD2 (7 bases). Germline V gene lookup returns CDR1 SQVTM and CDR2 ANQGSEA. CDR3 length: 14 amino acids. The ends were cut back, 6 bases at V and 5 bases at J, with 18 bases in the middle. In nucleotides, the CDR3 is TGCAGCGTGGCTAGGGGGGGCCCTGGAGATACGCAGTATTTT. Protein sequence: CSVARGGPGDTQYF.

The chain uses TRBV19 and TRBJ1-4; D is perhaps TRBD1 (5 bases). Germline CDR1 is LNHDA and CDR2 is SQIVND (reference sequence). Trimming took 11 bases from V and 0 from J, leaving 16 bases between them. The CDR3 runs 15 residues. The CDR3 region has the DNA TGTGCCTCCAACGGGGGAGGTACAACTAATGAAAAACTGTTTTTT. Amino acids: CASNGGGTTNEKLFF. The variable domain in full, with the rest retrieved from reference TRBV19 and TRBJ1-4, is DGGITQSPKYLFRKEGQNVTLSCEQNLNHDAMYWYRQDPGQGLRLIYYSQIVNDFQKGDIAEGYSVSREKKESFPLTVTSAQKNPTAFYLCASNGGGTTNEKLFFGSGTQLSVL.

This rearrangement joins TRBV6-6 to TRBJ1-1; D is possibly TRBD1 (5 bases). Looked up from germline, CDR1 is MNHNY and CDR2 is SVGAGI (reference sequence). The CDR3 totals 16 residues. Trimming pared 5 bases from V and 6 bases from J, leaving 22 bases between. This chain's CDR3 is CASSKGTSLLISEAFF. The CDR3 DNA sequence: TGTGCCAGCAGTAAAGGGACTTCCCTACTTATATCTGAAGCTTTCTTT.

The J gene is TRBJ1-6, the V gene TRBV13, with D unresolved. The CDR3 length is 15 residues. Deletions cut 5 bases from V and 0 bases from J, with 8 bases between. Germline CDR1 and CDR2: PRHDT and FYEKMQ (reference sequence). CDR3 loop: CASSIRSSYNSPLHF. CDR3 nucleotides: TGTGCCAGCAGCATCAGGAGCTCCTATAATTCACCCCTCCACTTT.

V usage is TRBV28 and J usage is TRBJ2-1; 9 bases align to TRBD2. The CDR3 sequence is 13 residues long. The germline V gene encodes CDR1 MDHEN and CDR2 SYDVKM. The trim removed 10 bases at V and 1 base at J, leaving 2 bases unmatched. CDR3 coding DNA: TGTGCCACCCTAGCGGGGTCCTACAATGAGCAGTTCTTC. It encodes CATLAGSYNEQFF.

The chain combines TRBV9 with TRBJ1-1; a possible D gene is TRBD1 (5 bases). The CDR3 loop spans 15 amino acids. Germline CDR1 is SGDLS and CDR2 is YYNGEE. Trimming took off 4 bases at V and 1 base at J, with 14 bases between the two ends. The CDR3: CASSLVSGTNTEAFF. For the CDR3, the DNA is TGTGCCAGCAGCCTCGTATCTGGGACGAACACTGAAGCTTTCTTT.

This clone was detected once. The chain links TRBV27 to TRBJ1-2, with D unclear. The CDR3 is 14 amino acids. Germline CDR1 is MNHEY and CDR2 is SMNVEV (reference sequence). V was trimmed by 6 bases and J by 2 bases, leaving 13 bases between them. CDR3 DNA sequence: TGTGCCAGCAGGGCCTCGGGAGCGAACTATGGCTACACCTTC. It encodes CASRASGANYGYTF.

V gene TRBV6-1 combines with J gene TRBJ2-7; D call uncertain. The CDR3 loop spans 17 amino acids. V was shortened by 2 bases and J by 7 bases, with 24 bases between the two germline ends. Per the germline V gene, CDR1 is MNHNS and CDR2 is SASEGT. This chain's CDR3 is CASSESESPVEGEEQYF. CDR3 DNA sequence: TGTGCCAGCAGTGAATCGGAAAGCCCGGTGGAAGGAGAGGAGCAGTACTTC.

This clone was seen once. This chain joins TRBV12-5 and TRBJ2-1; D is undetermined. Trimming cost V 2 bases and J 2 bases, with 10 bases left between them. Germline assignment: CDR1 LGHNT and CDR2 FRNRAP. CDR3 size: 15 residues. The CDR3 here is CASGLPSWPYNEQFF. The CDR3 nucleotides read TGTGCTAGTGGTTTGCCCTCTTGGCCCTACAATGAGCAGTTCTTC.

The chain recombines TRBV4-2 with TRBJ2-3; D gene unclear. The CDR3 is 14 residues long. Trimming shortened V by 1 base and J by 2 bases, and 7 bases separated the two germline ends. Germline CDR1 is LGHNA and CDR2 is YNFKEQ. The CDR3 is CASSQVEDTDTQYF. The DNA for the CDR3 is TGTGCCAGCAGCCAAGTAGAGGACACAGATACGCAGTATTTT.

This clone has only a few counts. The genes are TRBV7-2 and TRBJ1-1; D uncertain. Germline V gene sequence: CDR1 SGHTA, CDR2 FQGNSA. V was cut by 10 bases and J by 0 bases, with 12 bases left in between. CDR3 size: 13 residues. The CDR3 sequence is CAISDPLNTEAFF. The CDR3 region has the DNA TGTGCCATATCCGATCCTTTGAACACTGAAGCTTTCTTT.

This rearrangement joins TRBV19 to TRBJ1-1; the D is unclear. Germline CDR1 LNHDA, CDR2 SQIVND (reference sequence). V was trimmed by 6 bases and J by 4 bases, leaving 12 bases between them. This CDR3 has 13 amino acids. The CDR3 DNA reads as TGTGCCAGTAGCACGGTTAGTGGCACTGAAGCTTTCTTT. Translating it yields CASSTVSGTEAFF.

V is TRBV6-6 and J is TRBJ2-7; 8 bases are shared with TRBD1. Trimming took 11 bases from V and 0 from J; bases not matched to a gene: 6. Germline CDR1 MNHNY, CDR2 SVGAGI (reference sequence). The CDR3 runs to 13 residues. CDR3: CAANRGNSYEQYF. CDR3 DNA: TGTGCCGCCAACAGGGGGAACTCCTACGAGCAGTACTTC.

The rearrangement joins TRBV29-1 to TRBJ1-2; 8 nucleotides match TRBD1. Germline loops: CDR1 SQVTM, CDR2 ANQGSEA. Germline trimming cut 4 bases from V and 8 bases from J; bases unmatched to any gene: 12. This CDR3 has 14 residues. CDR3 in DNA: TGCAGCGTTGCCGGGACAGGTCTATATGTGGGCTACACCTTC. Encoded protein: CSVAGTGLYVGYTF.

V usage is TRBV27 and J usage is TRBJ2-5; D remains unclear. The CDR3 length is 10 residues. Germline-derived CDR1 and CDR2 are MNHEY and SMNVEV (reference sequence). Trimming cost V 8 bases and J 3 bases, with 4 bases left between them. The CDR3 reads CASQEETQYF. The CDR3 bases are TGTGCCAGCCAAGAAGAGACCCAGTACTTC.

The chain has TRBV11-2 and TRBJ1-6, with 11 bases fitting TRBD1. CDR3 length: 14 amino acids. Germline values: CDR1 SGHAT, CDR2 FQNNGV. V gave up 5 bases and J gave up 13 bases; unmatched junction bases: 7. The CDR3 coding sequence is TGTGCCAGCAGCCCGGGACAGGGGGGATATCCCCTCCACTTT. It is translated as CASSPGQGGYPLHF.

This chain connects TRBV7-2 to TRBJ1-5; 9 bases are shared with TRBD1. From germline, CDR1 is SGHTA and CDR2 FQGNSA. V lost 2 bases to trimming and J lost 7 bases; unmatched junction nucleotides: 3. The CDR3 runs 14 residues. CDR3 loop: CASSLTGGAQPQHF. Written as DNA, the CDR3 is TGTGCCAGCAGCTTAACAGGGGGCGCGCAGCCCCAGCATTTT. Full variable domain (remainder filled in from reference TRBV7-2 and TRBJ1-5): GAGVSQSPSNKVTEKGKDVELRCDPISGHTALYWYRQSLGQGLEFLIYFQGNSAPDKSGLPSDRFSAERTGGSVSTLTIQRTQQEDSAVYLCASSLTGGAQPQHFGDGTRLSIL.

This chain uses TRBV7-9 with TRBJ2-3, with 11 bases that match TRBD2. The trim removed 5 bases at V and 3 bases at J, leaving 4 bases unmatched. Germline V CDR1 and CDR2: SEHNR, FQNEAQ (reference sequence). This CDR3 comprises 15 residues. The CDR3 region has the DNA TGTGCCAGCAGCCCAACTAGCGGGGGTACAGATACGCAGTATTTT. It specifies CASSPTSGGTDTQYF.